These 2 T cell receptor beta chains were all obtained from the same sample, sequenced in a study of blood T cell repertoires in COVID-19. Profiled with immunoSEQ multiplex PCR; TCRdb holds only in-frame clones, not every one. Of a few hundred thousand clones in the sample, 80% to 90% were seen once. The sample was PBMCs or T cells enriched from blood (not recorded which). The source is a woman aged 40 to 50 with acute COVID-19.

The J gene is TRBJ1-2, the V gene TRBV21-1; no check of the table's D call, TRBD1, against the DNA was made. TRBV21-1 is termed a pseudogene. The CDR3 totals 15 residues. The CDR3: CASSTADRRDYGYTF. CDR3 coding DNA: TGTGCCAGCAGCACTGCGGACAGGAGAGACTATGGCTACACCTTC.

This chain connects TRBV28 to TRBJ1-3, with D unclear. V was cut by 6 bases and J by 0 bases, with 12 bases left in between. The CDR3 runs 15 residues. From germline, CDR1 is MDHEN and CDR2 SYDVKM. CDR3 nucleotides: TGTGCCAGCAGCCACCCTCGCGACTCTGGAAACACCATATATTTT. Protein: CASSHPRDSGNTIYF.